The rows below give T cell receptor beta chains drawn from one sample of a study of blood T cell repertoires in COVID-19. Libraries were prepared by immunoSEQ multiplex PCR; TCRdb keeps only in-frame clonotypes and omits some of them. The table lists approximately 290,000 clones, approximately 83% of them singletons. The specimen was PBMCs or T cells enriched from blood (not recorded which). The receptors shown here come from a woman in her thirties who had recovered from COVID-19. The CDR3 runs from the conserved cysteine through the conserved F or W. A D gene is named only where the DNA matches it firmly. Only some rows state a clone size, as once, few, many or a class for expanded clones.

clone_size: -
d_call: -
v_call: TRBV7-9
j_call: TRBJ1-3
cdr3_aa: CASSPNQGFGAGNTIYF
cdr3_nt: TGTGCCAGCAGCCCCAACCAGGGTTTTGGTGCCGGAAACACCATATATTTT

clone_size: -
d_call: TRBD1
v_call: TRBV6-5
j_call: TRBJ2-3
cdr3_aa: CASTAGTAKTDTQYF
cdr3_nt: TGTGCCAGCACTGCCGGGACAGCTAAAACAGATACGCAGTATTTT

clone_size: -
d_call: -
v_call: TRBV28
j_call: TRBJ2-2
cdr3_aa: CASSLTWNTGELFF
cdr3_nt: TGTGCCAGCAGCCTGACATGGAACACCGGGGAGCTGTTTTTT

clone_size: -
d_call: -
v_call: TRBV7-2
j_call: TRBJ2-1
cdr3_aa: CASSLLGRGYEQFF
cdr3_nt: TGTGCCAGCAGCCTCCTGGGGCGGGGATATGAGCAGTTCTTC

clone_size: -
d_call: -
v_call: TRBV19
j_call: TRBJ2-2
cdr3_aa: CASSELLASGELFF
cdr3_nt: TGTGCCAGTAGTGAGCTTCTAGCCTCCGGGGAGCTGTTTTTT

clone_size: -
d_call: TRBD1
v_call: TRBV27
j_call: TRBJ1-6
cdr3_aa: CASTGTAYNSPLHF
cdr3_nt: TGTGCCAGCACCGGGACAGCGTATAATTCACCCCTCCACTTT

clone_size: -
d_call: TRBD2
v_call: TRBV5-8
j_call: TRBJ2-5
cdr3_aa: CASSSLTGTSRETQYF
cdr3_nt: TGTGCCAGCAGCTCTCTTACCGGGACTAGCCGAGAGACCCAGTACTTC

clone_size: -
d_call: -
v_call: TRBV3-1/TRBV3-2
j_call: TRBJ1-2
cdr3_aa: CASSLQGAGGYTF
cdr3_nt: TGTGCCAGCAGCCTACAGGGAGCGGGGGGCTACACCTTC

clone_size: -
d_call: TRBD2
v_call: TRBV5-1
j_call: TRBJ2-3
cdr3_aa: CASSLAGTSVSDTQYF
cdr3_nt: TGCGCCAGCAGCTTGGCCGGGACTAGCGTCTCAGATACGCAGTATTTT

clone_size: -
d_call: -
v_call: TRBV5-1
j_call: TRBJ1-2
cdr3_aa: CASSLGTPNYGYTF
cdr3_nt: TGCGCCAGCAGCTTGGGGACACCCAACTATGGCTACACCTTC

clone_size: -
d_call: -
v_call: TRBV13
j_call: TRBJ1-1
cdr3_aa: CASSHPRGDVDKTEAFF
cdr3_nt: TGTGCCAGCAGCCATCCCAGGGGAGATGTGGATAAGACTGAAGCTTTCTTT

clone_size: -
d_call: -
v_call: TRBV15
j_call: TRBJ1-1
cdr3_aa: CATSGGRANTEAFF
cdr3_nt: TGTGCCACCAGCGGGGGCAGGGCGAACACTGAAGCTTTCTTT

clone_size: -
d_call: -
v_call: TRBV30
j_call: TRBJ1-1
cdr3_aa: CAWSVRPSGGQNTEAFF
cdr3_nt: TGTGCCTGGAGTGTACGTCCGTCGGGGGGGCAAAACACTGAAGCTTTCTTT

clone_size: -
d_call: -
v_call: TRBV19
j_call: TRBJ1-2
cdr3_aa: CASRPLGGYGYTF
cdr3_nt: TGTGCCAGTAGGCCGCTGGGGGGATACGGCTACACCTTC

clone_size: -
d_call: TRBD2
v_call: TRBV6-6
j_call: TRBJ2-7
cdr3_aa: CASRIAGEAYEQYF
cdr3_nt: TGTGCCAGCAGAATAGCGGGAGAAGCCTACGAGCAGTACTTC

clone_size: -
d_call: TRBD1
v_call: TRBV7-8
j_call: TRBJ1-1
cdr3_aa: CASSLGVGTVNTEAFF
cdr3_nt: TGTGCCAGCAGCTTAGGGGTGGGGACAGTAAACACTGAAGCTTTCTTT

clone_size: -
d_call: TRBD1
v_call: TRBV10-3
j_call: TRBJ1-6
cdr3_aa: CAISEPTGTDNSPLHF
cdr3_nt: TGTGCCATCAGTGAGCCGACCGGGACAGATAATTCACCCCTCCACTTT

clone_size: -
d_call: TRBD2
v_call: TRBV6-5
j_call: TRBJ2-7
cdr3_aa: CASKGETSGFYEQYF
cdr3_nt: TGTGCCAGCAAGGGCGAGACTAGCGGCTTCTACGAGCAGTACTTC

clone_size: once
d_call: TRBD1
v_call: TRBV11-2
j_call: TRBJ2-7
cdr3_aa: CASSLDGGQGRYEQYF
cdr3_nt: TGTGCCAGCAGCTTAGATGGGGGACAGGGGCGCTACGAGCAGTACTTC

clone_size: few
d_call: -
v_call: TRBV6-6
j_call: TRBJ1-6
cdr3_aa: CASSHEQGRSSYNSPLHF
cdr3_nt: TGTGCCAGCAGTCACGAACAGGGTCGGAGCTCCTATAATTCACCCCTCCACTTT

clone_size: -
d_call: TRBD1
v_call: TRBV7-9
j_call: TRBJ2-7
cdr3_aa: CASSPGQGNRNEQYF
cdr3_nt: TGTGCCAGCAGCCCCGGACAGGGAAATAGGAACGAGCAGTACTTC

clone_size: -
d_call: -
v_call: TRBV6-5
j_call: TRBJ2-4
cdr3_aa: CASSFLLAKNIQYF
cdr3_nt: TGTGCCAGCAGTTTCCTACTAGCCAAAAACATTCAGTACTTC

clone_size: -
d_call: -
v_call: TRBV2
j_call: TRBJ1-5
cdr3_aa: CASSEAWAKPQHF
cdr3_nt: TGTGCCAGCAGTGAAGCCTGGGCGAAACCCCAGCATTTT

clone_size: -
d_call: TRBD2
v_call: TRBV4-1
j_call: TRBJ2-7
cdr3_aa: CASSKIAGGPHEQYF
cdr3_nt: TGCGCCAGCAGCAAGATAGCGGGAGGGCCCCACGAGCAGTACTTC

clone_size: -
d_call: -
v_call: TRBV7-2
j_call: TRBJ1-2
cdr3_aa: CASSFRESWGGYTF
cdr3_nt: TGTGCCAGCAGCTTCCGGGAATCTTGGGGAGGCTACACCTTC

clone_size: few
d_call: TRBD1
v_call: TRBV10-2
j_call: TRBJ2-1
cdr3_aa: CASTEDRPSYNEQFF
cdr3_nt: TGCGCCAGCACTGAGGACAGGCCATCCTACAATGAGCAGTTCTTC

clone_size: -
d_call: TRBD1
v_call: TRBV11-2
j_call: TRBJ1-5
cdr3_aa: CASSSGTGPYSNQPQHF
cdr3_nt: TGTGCCAGCAGCTCCGGGACAGGACCTTATAGCAATCAGCCCCAGCATTTT

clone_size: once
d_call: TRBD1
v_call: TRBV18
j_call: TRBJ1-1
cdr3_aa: CASSQDRARNTEAFF
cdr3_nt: TGTGCCAGCTCACAAGACAGGGCCCGGAACACTGAAGCTTTCTTT

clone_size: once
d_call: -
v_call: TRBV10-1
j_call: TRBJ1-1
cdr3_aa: CASSRGQNTEAFF
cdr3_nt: TGCGCCAGCAGCCGCGGACAGAACACTGAAGCTTTCTTT

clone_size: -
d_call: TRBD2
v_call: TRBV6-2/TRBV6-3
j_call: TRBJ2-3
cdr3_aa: CASSFPLAGSTDTQYF
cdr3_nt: TGTGCCAGCAGTTTTCCTTTAGCGGGTTCCACAGATACGCAGTATTTT

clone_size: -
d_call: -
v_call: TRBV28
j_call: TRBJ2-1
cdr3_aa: CASSFLGDEQFF
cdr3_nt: TGTGCCAGCAGTTTTCTCGGGGATGAGCAGTTCTTC

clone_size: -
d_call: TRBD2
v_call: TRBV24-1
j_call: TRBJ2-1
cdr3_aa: CATRDTSGGGDEQFF
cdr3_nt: TGTGCCACCAGGGACACTAGCGGGGGGGGCGATGAGCAGTTCTTC

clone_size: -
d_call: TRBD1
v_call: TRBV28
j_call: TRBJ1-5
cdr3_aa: CASSLLWGQGASVLSNQPQHF
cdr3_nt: TGTGCCAGCAGTCTCCTTTGGGGACAGGGGGCATCTGTATTGAGCAATCAGCCCCAGCATTTT

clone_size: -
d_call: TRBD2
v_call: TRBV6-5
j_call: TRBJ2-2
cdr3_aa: CASRRLAGEYGELFF
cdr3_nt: TGTGCCAGCAGAAGACTAGCGGGGGAATACGGGGAGCTGTTTTTT

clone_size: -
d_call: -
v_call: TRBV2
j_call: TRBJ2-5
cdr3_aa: CASITGRGETQYF
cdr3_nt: TGTGCCAGCATCACAGGGCGAGGGGAGACCCAGTACTTC

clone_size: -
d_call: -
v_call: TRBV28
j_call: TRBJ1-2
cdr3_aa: CASTEKHPYGYTF
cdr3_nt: TGTGCCAGCACCGAAAAACACCCCTATGGCTACACCTTC

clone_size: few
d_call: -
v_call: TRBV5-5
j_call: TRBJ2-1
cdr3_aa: CASSLIRRGDEQFF
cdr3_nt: TGTGCCAGCAGCTTGATCCGTAGGGGCGATGAGCAGTTCTTC

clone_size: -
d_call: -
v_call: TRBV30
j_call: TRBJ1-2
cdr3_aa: CAWSLPGAGGYTF
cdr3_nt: TGTGCCTGGAGCCTCCCGGGTGCAGGGGGCTACACCTTC

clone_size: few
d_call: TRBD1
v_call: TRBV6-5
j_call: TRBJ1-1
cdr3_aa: CASRGTGRTEAFF
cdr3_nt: TGTGCCAGCCGCGGGACAGGGCGAACTGAAGCTTTCTTT

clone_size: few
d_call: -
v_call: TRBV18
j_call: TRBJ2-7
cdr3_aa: CASSWGPPLRTVVYEQYF
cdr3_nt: TGTGCCAGCTCATGGGGACCGCCGTTGCGGACAGTGGTCTACGAGCAGTACTTC

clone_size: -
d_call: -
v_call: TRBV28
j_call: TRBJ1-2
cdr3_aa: CASSFLGSQNPGYTF
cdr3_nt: TGTGCCAGCAGTTTCCTCGGGAGTCAAAATCCCGGCTACACCTTC

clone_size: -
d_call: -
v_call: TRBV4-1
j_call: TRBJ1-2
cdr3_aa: CASSQGEGAGGYTF
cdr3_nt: TGCGCCAGCAGCCAAGGAGAAGGCGCGGGTGGCTACACCTTC